The 23 T cell receptor beta chains presented below share a single source sample, sequenced in a study of blood T cell repertoires in COVID-19. The repertoire was sequenced with immunoSEQ multiplex PCR; TCRdb's copy has only in-frame clones and lacks some. The sample includes about 200,000 clones, roughly 86% of them seen just once. Sequencing input: peripheral blood. These receptors were obtained from a man between 18 and 35 years old with active or convalescent COVID-19.

Written as DNA, the CDR3 is TGTGCCAGCAGTTACTCGAGCGGGCACCATCAGCCCCAGCATTTT. Its translation: CASSYSSGHHQPQHF. The chain joins TRBV6-6 to TRBJ1-5; D ambiguous. Trimming took off 0 bases at V and 5 bases at J, with 11 bases between the two ends. This CDR3 is 15 amino acids long. Germline V gene lookup returns CDR1 MNHNY and CDR2 SVGAGI (reference sequence).

The genes are TRBV30 and TRBJ1-2; D is ambiguous. The V end was cut by 3 bases, the J end by 3 bases, with 8 bases between. Germline assignment: CDR1 GTSNPN and CDR2 SVGIG (reference sequence). The CDR3 extends over 12 amino acids. CDR3 region: CAWRRGDYGYTF. CDR3 coding DNA: TGTGCCTGGAGGCGGGGAGACTATGGCTACACCTTC.

J is TRBJ1-2 and V is TRBV7-6; D unclear. The CDR3 runs 15 residues. Deletions cut 1 base from V and 8 bases from J, with 17 bases between. Germline V gives CDR1 SGHVS, CDR2 FNYEAQ. CDR3 in amino acids: CASSLDWRREGGYTF. CDR3 coding DNA: TGTGCCAGCAGCTTAGATTGGCGGCGCGAGGGAGGCTACACCTTC. Filled out from reference TRBV7-6 and TRBJ1-2, the complete variable domain reads GAGVSQSPRYKVTKRGQDVALRCDPISGHVSLYWYRQALGQGPEFLTYFNYEAQQDKSGLPNDRFSAERPEGSISTLTIQRTEQRDSAMYRCASSLDWRREGGYTFGSGTRLTVV.

The chain is built from TRBV4-2 and TRBJ1-2, with TRBD1 matching over 7 bases. The CDR3 is 14 residues long. V was pared by 2 bases and J by 9 bases, with 9 bases of the junction left unmatched. Per germline, CDR1 LGHNA and CDR2 YNFKEQ. CDR3 bases: TGTGCCAGCAGCCAATATGACCGACAGGGCCGCTACACCTTC. Its protein product is CASSQYDRQGRYTF.

The chain employs TRBV9 and TRBJ1-2; weak D call: TRBD1 (6 bases). Per the germline V gene, CDR1 is SGDLS and CDR2 is YYNGEE. The V and J ends lost 0 bases and 4 bases respectively, with 7 bases between them. The CDR3 is 13 amino acids. As DNA, the CDR3 is TGTGCCAGCAGCGTAGGAGGGGGCTATGGCTACACCTTC. It translates to CASSVGGGYGYTF.

This clone was found a few times. This chain connects TRBV19 to TRBJ2-5; the match to TRBD1 covers 7 bases. CDR1 and CDR2 (germline): LNHDA, SQIVND (reference sequence). The CDR3 runs to 12 residues. The V gene end was trimmed by 3 bases and the J gene end by 5 bases; junction bases not matched to a gene: 0. The CDR3 protein is CASSMGQETQYF. CDR3 bases: TGTGCCAGTAGTATGGGACAGGAGACCCAGTACTTC.

The J gene is TRBJ1-6, the V gene TRBV19, with 11 bases aligning to TRBD1. The CDR3 has 15 residues. V was clipped by 4 bases and J by 9 bases; unmatched bases: 5. Germline V lookup: CDR1 LNHDA, CDR2 SQIVND (reference sequence). The CDR3 region has the DNA TGTGCCAGTAGTACGCGGACAGGGGGCGGTTCACCCCTCCACTTT. The encoded protein is CASSTRTGGGSPLHF.

The chain uses TRBV9 and TRBJ1-3; D remains ambiguous. CDR1 is SGDLS and CDR2 is YYNGEE in the germline V gene. V lost 4 bases and J lost 3, with 14 bases in between. This CDR3 region has 15 residues. CDR3 sequence: CASSPTLSSGNTIYF. CDR3 DNA sequence: TGTGCCAGCAGCCCAACGCTATCGAGTGGAAACACCATATATTTT.

This clone came up once. V gene TRBV18 combines with J gene TRBJ1-3; no clear D. Trimming shortened V by 6 bases and J by 4 bases, and 13 bases separated the two germline ends. The CDR3 covers 14 residues. CDR1 is KGHSH and CDR2 is LQKENI in the germline V gene. CDR3 loop: CASSPTREGNTIYF. DNA of the CDR3: TGTGCCAGCTCCCCGACACGAGAAGGAAACACCATATATTTT.

The J gene is TRBJ1-5, the V gene TRBV30, with D possibly matching TRBD1 (5 bases). Germline CDR1 and CDR2: GTSNPN and SVGIG (reference sequence). V gave up 2 bases and J gave up 0 bases, with 11 bases separating them. The CDR3 sequence is 15 residues long. The CDR3: CAWSLGLHSNQPQHF. The CDR3 DNA sequence: TGTGCCTGGAGTCTGGGGCTACATAGCAATCAGCCCCAGCATTTT.

The V gene is TRBV6-1, the J gene TRBJ1-2; no clear D. The CDR3 totals 12 residues. The V and J ends lost 2 bases and 7 bases respectively, with 8 bases between them. CDR1 MNHNS and CDR2 SASEGT come from the germline V gene. The CDR3 DNA sequence: TGTGCCAGCAGTGAACGAGGTTTTGGCTACACCTTC. The encoded protein is CASSERGFGYTF.

The V call is TRBV13, the J call TRBJ2-7; TRBD2 matches at 12 bases. The CDR3 is 16 amino acids. Germline loops: CDR1 PRHDT, CDR2 FYEKMQ (reference sequence). V was clipped by 6 bases and J by 2 bases; unmatched bases: 8. The CDR3 nucleotides read TGTGCCAGCAGTTCGACTAGCGGGGGTGCTACCTACGAGCAGTACTTC. Residues: CASSSTSGGATYEQYF.

This clone has only a few counts. The J gene is TRBJ2-1, the V gene TRBV3-1 (or the pseudogene TRBV3-2); 10 bases align to TRBD2. V shed 4 bases and J 9 bases; nucleotides not matched to a gene: 12. The CDR3 runs 16 residues. The germline CDR1 and CDR2 sequences are LGHDT and YNNKEL (reference sequence). The CDR3 sequence: CASSPVVASGGSEQFF. The CDR3 DNA is TGTGCCAGCAGCCCGGTGGTAGCTAGCGGGGGATCTGAGCAGTTCTTC.

This clone was counted once. The chain employs TRBV29-1 and TRBJ1-1; 8 nucleotides line up with TRBD1. V shed 3 bases and J 1 base; nucleotides not matched to a gene: 10. The CDR3 consists of 16 residues. CDR1 is SQVTM, CDR2 ANQGSEA, per germline. The CDR3 is CSVEDHPGTGNTEAFF. The CDR3 DNA is TGCAGCGTTGAGGACCACCCCGGGACAGGGAACACTGAAGCTTTCTTT.

The V call is TRBV7-9, the J call TRBJ2-3; D remains ambiguous. Germline V gives CDR1 SEHNR, CDR2 FQNEAQ (reference sequence). The CDR3 covers 11 residues. The V and J ends lost 7 bases and 6 bases respectively, with 8 bases between them. CDR3 amino acids: CASTLEDTQYF. CDR3 DNA: TGTGCCAGCACGCTTGAGGATACGCAGTATTTT.

The genes are TRBV6-1 and TRBJ2-7; tentatively, D is TRBD2 (6 bases). Germline loops: CDR1 MNHNS, CDR2 SASEGT. Trimming removed 2 bases from V and 7 bases from J, with 12 bases in between. This CDR3 has 13 amino acids. The CDR3 bases are TGTGCCAGCAGTGAAAACCGACGGGGGGAGCAGTACTTC. Protein sequence: CASSENRRGEQYF.

The chain joins TRBV19 to TRBJ2-7, with 10 bases identical to TRBD2. Per germline, CDR1 LNHDA and CDR2 SQIVND (reference sequence). The CDR3 runs to 18 residues. V lost 5 bases to trimming and J lost 6 bases; unmatched junction nucleotides: 19. The CDR3 DNA reads TGTGCCAGTAGTCGGGCTCTACCTGGGGCTAGCGGGAGAGGCGAGCAGTACTTC. Protein sequence: CASSRALPGASGRGEQYF.

This chain connects TRBV7-3 to TRBJ1-1; 7 bases map to TRBD1. The CDR3 length is 12 residues. With V trimmed by 5 bases and J by 11 bases, 8 bases remained unmatched. The germline CDR1 and CDR2 sequences are SGHTA and FQGTGA. Written as DNA, the CDR3 is TGTGCCAGCAGCCCCCAAGGGGGACAGGCTTTCTTT. Translating gives CASSPQGGQAFF.

The chain uses TRBV9 and TRBJ1-1, with 10 bases identical to TRBD1. The ends lost 4 bases at V and 6 bases at J; junction bases unmatched: 6. Germline CDR1 and CDR2: SGDLS and YYNGEE. This CDR3 is 14 amino acids long. The chain's CDR3 is CASSPTTGGAEAFF. CDR3 nucleotide sequence: TGTGCCAGCAGCCCAACGACAGGGGGCGCTGAAGCTTTCTTT.

This chain links TRBV6-2 or TRBV6-3 with TRBJ2-2; TRBD2 agrees at 10 bases. The CDR3 length is 16 residues. Germline CDR1 is MNHEY and CDR2 is SVGEGT. With 4 bases clipped from V and 4 bases from J, the junction kept 6 bases outside the gene matches. The CDR3 nucleotides are TGTGCCAGCAGTTCCCTAGCGGGGGCTTCCACCGGGGAGCTGTTTTTT. Its translation: CASSSLAGASTGELFF.

The rearrangement links TRBV5-1 to TRBJ1-2; no clear D gene. Between the trimmed V and J ends, which lost 5 bases and 2 bases, there was a span of 16 bases. The CDR3 covers 15 residues. Germline values: CDR1 SGHRS, CDR2 YFSETQ. The CDR3 loop reads CASSLGGPRNYGYTF. In nucleotides, the CDR3 is TGCGCCAGCAGTTTAGGAGGGCCCCGGAACTATGGCTACACCTTC.

The chain couples TRBV5-6 to TRBJ2-7; 7 nucleotides align to TRBD2. The germline CDR1 and CDR2 sequences are SGHDT and YYEEEE. The CDR3 has 12 residues. J lost 6 bases, V lost 4 bases, and 4 bases had no gene match. The CDR3 DNA sequence: TGTGCCAGCAGCAGGCGGGAGTTCGAGCAGTACTTC. The encoded protein is CASSRREFEQYF. Variable domain in full (rest from reference TRBV5-6 and TRBJ2-7): DAGVTQSPTHLIKTRGQQVTLRCSPKSGHDTVSWYQQALGQGPQFIFQYYEEEERQRGNFPDRFSGHQFPNYSSELNVNALLLGDSALYLCASSRREFEQYFGPGTRLTVT.

J is TRBJ1-1 and V is TRBV7-9; tentatively, D is TRBD1 (6 bases). V shed 6 bases and J shed 3 bases, with 17 bases lying between them. Germline CDR1 reads SEHNR; CDR2 reads FQNEAQ (reference sequence). This CDR3 is 15 amino acids long. The CDR3 sequence: CASSHNLAGDTEAFF. The CDR3 coding sequence is TGTGCCAGCAGTCATAATTTAGCAGGGGACACTGAAGCTTTCTTT.